This entry lists 25 T cell receptor beta chains sequenced from one sample in a study of shared clonotypes between healthy human individuals (dated by TCRdb to 2018 to 2021). Libraries were made using the immunoSEQ multiplex PCR assay. TCRdb provides this immuneACCESS table in a form limited to in-frame rearrangements. Some clones are lacking; in checked studies, under half of them reflect an unresolved V gene, and why the rest are absent is not known. This sample gives about 600,000 clones in total; about 96% of them show up just once. 0.057% of the sample goes to the ten largest clones. Material for sequencing was naive CD4+ T cells sorted from blood. The cell subset or site label, as the study defines it: CD45RA+ positively selected. The receptor source for this set is a woman aged 30 to 39 in good health.

This clone has a single count. The chain joins TRBV5-1 to TRBJ2-5; weak D call: TRBD2 (6 bases). The better agreement between TRBJ2-7 and the DNA end casts doubt on the J call. CDR1 and CDR2 (germline): SGHRS, YFSETQ. This CDR3 is 16 amino acids long. The CDR3: CASRALPGANNYEQYF. The CDR3 DNA reads TGCGCCAGCAGAGCATTACCGGGAGCCAACAATTACGAGCAGTACTTC.

This chain links TRBV7-9 with TRBJ2-7; 7 nucleotides agree with TRBD2. The germline CDR1 and CDR2 sequences are SEHNR and FQNEAQ (reference sequence). With V trimmed by 7 bases and J by 2 bases, 8 bases remained unmatched. This CDR3 contains 14 residues. The CDR3 protein is CASNQAGRTYEQYF. The CDR3 bases are TGTGCCAGCAACCAAGCGGGACGCACCTACGAGCAGTACTTC.

V gene TRBV28 combines with J gene TRBJ1-1; 9 nucleotides line up with TRBD1. Germline V gene data show CDR1 as MDHEN and CDR2 as SYDVKM. The CDR3 has 15 amino acids. With V trimmed by 5 bases and J by 1 base, 5 bases remained unmatched. In nucleotides, the CDR3 is TGTGCCAGCAGTATCACAGGGGGCGGGAACACTGAAGCTTTCTTT. Translating gives CASSITGGGNTEAFF. Drawing the rest from reference TRBV28 and TRBJ1-1, the complete variable domain is DVKVTQSSRYLVKRTGEKVFLECVQDMDHENMFWYRQDPGLGLRLIYFSYDVKMKEKGDIPEGYSVSREKKERFSLILESASTNQTSMYLCASSITGGGNTEAFFGQGTRLTVV.

The chain is built from TRBV5-1 and TRBJ2-7; weak D call: TRBD1 (6 bases). V was trimmed by 2 bases and J by 0 bases, leaving 12 bases between them. CDR1 and CDR2 (germline): SGHRS, YFSETQ. This CDR3 has 15 residues. CDR3 protein: CASSLWQGISYEQYF. CDR3 in DNA: TGCGCCAGCAGCTTATGGCAGGGGATCTCCTACGAGCAGTACTTC.

This clone has only one observation. Germline and junction disagree at one end, which may indicate a read error. This chain links TRBV28 with TRBJ1-5; possibly TRBD1 for D (5 bases). Germline loops: CDR1 MDHEN, CDR2 SYDVKM. The CDR3 has 17 residues. The CDR3 protein is CASSLWDTPYSNQLQHF. DNA for the CDR3: TGTGCCAGCAGTTTATGGGACACCCCCTATAGCAATCAGCTCCAGCATTTT.

This chain connects TRBV11-3 to TRBJ1-1; 7 bases align to TRBD1. Trimming at V came to 4 bases and at J to 5 bases, leaving 7 bases not matched to a gene. CDR1 and CDR2 (germline): SGHNT, YENEEA. This CDR3 is 14 amino acids long. The chain's CDR3 is CASSYRQGRTEAFF. The CDR3 nucleotides are TGTGCCAGCAGCTACCGACAGGGAAGGACTGAAGCTTTCTTT.

This clone was detected once. The chain uses TRBV18 and TRBJ1-2; 7 bases match TRBD1. Germline V gives CDR1 KGHSH, CDR2 LQKENI. Trimming removed 2 bases from V and 4 bases from J; junction bases left unmatched: 7. The CDR3 totals 15 residues. The CDR3 loop reads CASSPDHRDSYGYTF. The CDR3 nucleotides are TGTGCCAGCTCACCAGACCACAGGGACAGCTATGGCTACACCTTC. The entire variable domain, with the rest obtained from reference TRBV18 and TRBJ1-2, is as follows: NAGVMQNPRHLVRRRGQEARLRCSPMKGHSHVYWYRQLPEEGLKFMVYLQKENIIDESGMPKERFSAEFPKEGPSILRIQQVVRGDSAAYFCASSPDHRDSYGYTFGSGTRLTVV.

The chain joins TRBV18 to TRBJ2-7, with a tentative D call TRBD1 (6 bases). The CDR3 contains 16 residues. CDR1 and CDR2 (germline): KGHSH, LQKENI. Trimming pared 0 bases from V and 1 base from J, leaving 13 bases between. This CDR3 is CASSPPAGVGSYEQYF. The CDR3 DNA reads as TGTGCCAGCTCACCACCGGCAGGGGTGGGATCCTACGAGCAGTACTTC.

This clone was observed a single time. The V gene is TRBV28, the J gene TRBJ2-5; D unclear. Germline V gene sequence: CDR1 MDHEN, CDR2 SYDVKM. The length of the CDR3 is 14 residues. The V end was cut by 6 bases, the J end by 5 bases, with 16 bases between. This CDR3 is CASSLLSSEETQYF. The CDR3 bases are TGTGCCAGCAGCCTTTTGTCCAGCGAGGAGACCCAGTACTTC.

V is TRBV2 and J is TRBJ2-7; TRBD1 is a possible D gene (5 bases). CDR1 and CDR2 (germline): SNHLY, FYNNEI. Trimming shortened V by 5 bases and J by 0 bases, and 14 bases separated the two germline ends. The CDR3 spans 15 residues. The CDR3 sequence: CASSRKQVSSYEQYF. CDR3 nucleotides: TGTGCCAGCAGTAGAAAACAGGTTAGCTCCTACGAGCAGTACTTC.

The rearrangement links TRBV18 to TRBJ2-2, with a weak D call TRBD2 (5 bases). CDR3 size: 16 residues. Germline values: CDR1 KGHSH, CDR2 LQKENI. Trimming stripped 3 bases from V and 5 bases from J, with 16 bases between. The CDR3 is CASSPLLGDGTGELFF. The CDR3 DNA follows: TGTGCCAGCTCACCTCTTCTCGGGGATGGGACCGGGGAGCTGTTTTTT.

J is TRBJ2-1 and V is TRBV11-2; perhaps TRBD1 as D (5 bases). The germline CDR1 and CDR2 sequences are SGHAT and FQNNGV. The CDR3 is 17 amino acids. V was trimmed by 5 bases and J by 6 bases, leaving 23 bases between them. The DNA of the CDR3 is TGTGCCAGCAGCGCAACAGGTTATTCAACAGGTAGCAATGAGCAGTTCTTC. It codes for CASSATGYSTGSNEQFF.

The rearrangement uses TRBV28 and TRBJ1-5; 9 bases match TRBD1. With 8 bases clipped from V and 6 bases from J, the junction kept 5 bases outside the gene matches. This CDR3 region has 13 residues. Germline CDR1 reads MDHEN; CDR2 reads SYDVKM. CDR3 coding DNA: TGTGCCAGCTACGACAGGGGGGGTCAGCCCCAGCATTTT. Translating it yields CASYDRGGQPQHF.

The chain employs TRBV6-6 and TRBJ1-3, with 7 bases fitting TRBD1. CDR3 length equals 14 residues. CDR1 and CDR2 from the germline V gene are MNHNY and SVGAGI (reference sequence). Unmatched junction bases numbered 5, after V lost 5 bases and J lost 4 bases. In DNA, the CDR3 is TGTGCCAGCAGTGCACAGGGGACGGGAAACACCATATATTTT. It is translated as CASSAQGTGNTIYF.

This rearrangement joins TRBV7-9 to TRBJ2-1, with 8 bases identical to TRBD1. Per germline, CDR1 SEHNR and CDR2 FQNEAQ (reference sequence). V lost 2 bases, J lost 2 bases, and 8 bases stayed unmatched. The CDR3 has 17 amino acids. The DNA of the CDR3 is TGTGCCAGCAGCTTACCCTGGACAGGGACCACCTACAATGAGCAGTTCTTC. Protein: CASSLPWTGTTYNEQFF.

The genes are TRBV19 and TRBJ2-1; D remains ambiguous. Germline loops: CDR1 LNHDA, CDR2 SQIVND (reference sequence). The CDR3 is made up of 12 amino acids. V lost 4 bases to trimming and J lost 8 bases, with 9 bases between them. CDR3 region: CASSTYTDEQFF. CDR3 DNA sequence: TGTGCCAGTAGTACTTATACAGATGAGCAGTTCTTC.

The chain combines TRBV28 with TRBJ2-3; 8 bases match TRBD2. The V gene end was trimmed by 8 bases and the J gene end by 6 bases; junction bases not matched to a gene: 10. Germline V lookup: CDR1 MDHEN, CDR2 SYDVKM. The CDR3 is 14 amino acids. The CDR3 DNA follows: TGTGCCAGCCCTAGCGGGTCTCAAATGGATACGCAGTATTTT. It is translated as CASPSGSQMDTQYF.

With regard to this clone: This specimen includes other DNA sequences encoding the same CDR3. The chain recombines TRBV6-5 with TRBJ2-3, with D possibly being TRBD1 or TRBD2 (5 bases each). The CDR3 extends over 13 amino acids. Germline V lookup: CDR1 MNHEY, CDR2 SVGAGI. Between the trimmed V and J ends, which lost 5 bases and 1 base, there was a span of 7 bases. The CDR3 DNA follows: TGTGCCAGCAGTCGGGACGGCACAGATACGCAGTATTTT. Translation gives CASSRDGTDTQYF.

J is TRBJ2-3 and V is TRBV6-1; TRBD1 matches at 7 bases. V lost 6 bases, J lost 3 bases, and 18 bases stayed unmatched. Germline V gene lookup returns CDR1 MNHNS and CDR2 SASEGT. The CDR3 spans 18 residues. The CDR3 region has the DNA TGTGCCAGCAGAGAATCGACAGGGCGATTTGTGGGAACAGATACGCAGTATTTT. This gives the protein CASRESTGRFVGTDTQYF.

This rearrangement joins TRBV5-1 to TRBJ1-1, with D hard to call. CDR1 and CDR2 from the germline V gene are SGHRS and YFSETQ. Trimming cost V 1 base and J 4 bases, with 8 bases left between them. The CDR3 loop spans 13 amino acids. CDR3 sequence (DNA): TGCGCCAGCAGCTTGAATCAGTTCACTGAAGCTTTCTTT. This translates into CASSLNQFTEAFF.

Of note for this clone: At the DNA level, this CDR3 is encoded by other sequences in the same sample as well. The chain recombines TRBV5-6 with TRBJ2-3, with TRBD1 identical over 8 bases. CDR1 and CDR2 (germline): SGHDT, YYEEEE. This CDR3 has 14 amino acids. Trimming removed 1 base from V and 3 bases from J; junction bases left unmatched: 1. The CDR3 DNA reads as TGTGCCAGCAGCTTGTACAGGGGGACAGATACGCAGTATTTT. Protein product: CASSLYRGTDTQYF.

As DNA, the CDR3 is TGTGCTAGTGGTTTGGTACAACCGTGGGAAGTCAAGGACTATGGCTACACCTTC. This translates into CASGLVQPWEVKDYGYTF. This chain uses TRBV12-5 with TRBJ1-2; D unresolved. The CDR3 loop spans 18 amino acids. Trimming pared 0 bases from V and 3 bases from J, leaving 20 bases between. Germline-derived CDR1 and CDR2 are LGHNT and FRNRAP. Full variable domain (missing parts from reference TRBV12-5 and TRBJ1-2): DARVTQTPRHKVTEMGQEVTMRCQPILGHNTVFWYRQTMMQGLELLAYFRNRAPLDDSGMPKDRFSAEMPDATLATLKIQPSEPRDSAVYFCASGLVQPWEVKDYGYTFGSGTRLTVV.

The rearrangement links TRBV5-1 to TRBJ2-5; 8 positions match TRBD1. Losses at the gene ends were 2 bases for V and 5 bases for J; bases not matched to a gene: 8. Germline CDR1 and CDR2: SGHRS and YFSETQ. The CDR3 sequence is 15 residues long. CDR3: CASSFGQGRGETQYF. CDR3 bases: TGCGCCAGCAGCTTCGGACAGGGTAGAGGGGAGACCCAGTACTTC.

The chain links TRBV18 to TRBJ2-7, with 9 bases that match TRBD1. CDR1 KGHSH and CDR2 LQKENI come from the germline V gene. The V gene end was trimmed by 3 bases and the J gene end by 3 bases; junction bases not matched to a gene: 3. This CDR3 is built from 14 residues. Here the CDR3 reads CASSPRGQGYEQYF. The DNA for the CDR3 is TGTGCCAGCTCACCGAGGGGACAGGGCTACGAGCAGTACTTC.

The CDR3 protein is CASSSEQAYEQYF. CDR3 nucleotides: TGTGCCAGCAGTTCCGAACAGGCCTACGAGCAGTACTTC. This chain joins TRBV28 and TRBJ2-5; possibly TRBD1 for D (5 bases). The DNA end is more similar to TRBJ2-7, so the J call may be wrong. CDR3 length equals 13 residues. CDR1 and CDR2 (germline): MDHEN, SYDVKM.